The clone carrying this T cell receptor beta chain was detected only once. V dropped 3 bases and J dropped 7; count of bases not matched to a gene: 11. The CDR3 is made up of 17 amino acids. Germline V lookup: CDR1 LGHNA, CDR2 YNFKEQ. The data derive from a study of cytomegalovirus exposure and HLA in healthy donors. The PCR made use of 60 Vbeta and 13 Jbeta primers. Sequenced by immunoSEQ multiplex PCR; TCRdb stores in-frame clones only, minus some. The sample lists approximately 160,000 clones; over 80% were seen once. The TCR sequence derives from a man aged 45-60 years in good health and CMV-seropositive. This chain uses TRBV4-2 with TRBJ2-1, with 11 positions matching TRBD2. Sequencing used PBMCs. CDR3 sequence (DNA): TGTGCCAGCAGCCATTCGACTAGCGGGATTGTCATAAATGAGCAGTTCTTC. The encoded protein is CASSHSTSGIVINEQFF.